This entry lists 23 T cell receptor beta chains sequenced from one sample in a study of blood T cell repertoires in COVID-19. Assay: immunoSEQ multiplex PCR; the TCRdb copy retains only in-frame clones and omits some. The table has 200,000 to 250,000 clones, over 75% seen once. The sequenced sample was peripheral blood. The origin of the receptors is a human donor in a cohort sampled during active COVID-19.

This chain uses TRBV3-1 (or the pseudogene TRBV3-2) with TRBJ2-5; 8 bases align to TRBD1. The CDR3 is made up of 16 amino acids. With 0 bases clipped from V and 5 bases from J, the junction kept 8 bases outside the gene matches. The germline V gene has CDR1 LGHDT and CDR2 YNNKEL (reference sequence). The CDR3 sequence is CASSQDDRGWEETQYF. The CDR3, as DNA: TGTGCCAGCAGCCAAGATGACAGGGGATGGGAGGAGACCCAGTACTTC.

In DNA, the CDR3 is TGTGCCAGCAGCGTAGAGGGACAGGGGGCTGGAAACACCATATATTTT. This translates into CASSVEGQGAGNTIYF. The genes are TRBV9 and TRBJ1-3, with 11 bases aligning to TRBD1. V was clipped by 0 bases and J by 2 bases; unmatched bases: 1. CDR1 is SGDLS and CDR2 is YYNGEE in the germline V gene. The CDR3 extends over 16 amino acids.

The chain uses TRBV7-6 and TRBJ2-7; tentative D call: TRBD1 (6 bases). The CDR3 contains 14 residues. Germline-derived CDR1 and CDR2 are SGHVS and FNYEAQ. Trimming pared 4 bases from V and 7 bases from J, leaving 17 bases between. In DNA, the CDR3 is TGTGCCAGCAGCTACCGGGACACCAGTGGGGAGCAGTACTTC. Protein product: CASSYRDTSGEQYF.

The rearrangement uses TRBV7-6 and TRBJ1-1; D perhaps matches TRBD1 (5 bases). CDR3 length: 15 residues. V lost 4 bases and J 1 base, leaving 13 bases between the germline ends. In germline, CDR1 is SGHVS, CDR2 FNYEAQ. In nucleotides, the CDR3 is TGTGCCAGCAGCTCCCTGGGCCAGGGGAACACTGAAGCTTTCTTT. Translation: CASSSLGQGNTEAFF.

J is TRBJ1-4 and V is TRBV2; D call uncertain. The ends were cut back, 3 bases at V and 10 bases at J, with 6 bases in the middle. This CDR3 contains 11 residues. Germline-derived CDR1 and CDR2 are SNHLY and FYNNEI. The CDR3 reads CASSESGKLFF. The CDR3 DNA sequence: TGTGCCAGCAGTGAGTCAGGAAAACTGTTTTTT.

V is TRBV24-1 and J is TRBJ1-1; D gene uncertain. The CDR3 totals 13 residues. Germline CDR1 KGHDR, CDR2 SFDVKD. The V end was cut by 4 bases, the J end by 1 base, with 6 bases between. In DNA form, the CDR3 reads TGTGCCACCAGTGAACTTCCGAACACTGAAGCTTTCTTT. This codes for CATSELPNTEAFF.

The chain couples TRBV27 to TRBJ2-5, with D possibly matching TRBD2 (6 bases). Between the trimmed V and J ends, which lost 6 bases and 5 bases, there was a span of 10 bases. Germline CDR1 reads MNHEY; CDR2 reads SMNVEV (reference sequence). The CDR3 loop spans 12 amino acids. The DNA of the CDR3 is TGTGCCAGCAGGGGGCTAGCGGAGACCCAGTACTTC. The encoded protein is CASRGLAETQYF.

The CDR3 DNA follows: TGTGCCTGCCAGCCCCGGGACAGGGCTTTTCAGCCCCAGCATTTT. It specifies CACQPRDRAFQPQHF. The chain is built from TRBV30 and TRBJ1-5; 9 nucleotides agree with TRBD1. This CDR3 comprises 15 residues. Germline trimming cut 6 bases from V and 6 bases from J; bases unmatched to any gene: 12. The germline gives CDR1 GTSNPN, CDR2 SVGIG (reference sequence).

This chain connects TRBV23-1 to TRBJ2-3; D call uncertain. TRBV23-1 is known as an ORF, though its function is uncertain. Trimming cost V 1 base and J 7 bases, with 18 bases left between them. The CDR3 extends over 16 amino acids. The CDR3, as DNA: TGCGCCAGCAGTCAATTGAGGCAGCCTCTCCTGAATACGCAGTATTTT. This gives the protein CASSQLRQPLLNTQYF.

This clone has only a few counts. The DNA for the CDR3 is TGTGCCAGCAGTTACTTGACAGGGGGCGAAAAACTGTTTTTT. Encoded protein: CASSYLTGGEKLFF. This chain connects TRBV6-5 to TRBJ1-4; the match to TRBD1 covers 10 bases. CDR3 length: 14 amino acids. CDR1 and CDR2 from the germline V gene are MNHEY and SVGAGI. The ends lost 1 base at V and 8 bases at J; junction bases unmatched: 1.

V gene TRBV19 combines with J gene TRBJ2-6; D is possibly TRBD1 (6 bases). Germline V gene lookup returns CDR1 LNHDA and CDR2 SQIVND (reference sequence). V lost 8 bases and J 3 bases, leaving 8 bases between the germline ends. The CDR3 length is 13 residues. The CDR3 DNA is TGTGCCAGTGCAGGGGTTGGGGCCAACGTCCTGACTTTC. It yields the protein CASAGVGANVLTF. The entire variable domain, with the rest obtained from reference TRBV19 and TRBJ2-6, is as follows: DGGITQSPKYLFRKEGQNVTLSCEQNLNHDAMYWYRQDPGQGLRLIYYSQIVNDFQKGDIAEGYSVSREKKESFPLTVTSAQKNPTAFYLCASAGVGANVLTFGAGSRLTVL.

In DNA form, the CDR3 reads TGTGCCAGCAGCCCCTGGACAGCCGCCTACGAGCAGTACTTC. Translating it yields CASSPWTAAYEQYF. This chain joins TRBV11-2 and TRBJ2-7, with D possibly matching TRBD1 (6 bases). The CDR3 contains 14 residues. The germline V gene encodes CDR1 SGHAT and CDR2 FQNNGV. V lost 5 bases, J lost 2 bases, and 13 bases lay in between. The whole variable domain, remainder taken from reference TRBV11-2 and TRBJ2-7, is EAGVAQSPRYKIIEKRQSVAFWCNPISGHATLYWYQQILGQGPKLLIQFQNNGVVDDSQLPKDRFSAERLKGVDSTLKIQPAKLEDSAVYLCASSPWTAAYEQYFGPGTRLTVT.

This clone has only a few counts. This chain uses TRBV5-1 with TRBJ2-7; 7 bases match TRBD1. The V segment lost 4 bases and the J segment 0 bases; nucleotides outside the gene matches: 4. This CDR3 has 14 amino acids. Germline values: CDR1 SGHRS, CDR2 YFSETQ. The CDR3 DNA reads as TGCGCCAGCAGCCCTAGGGACAGCTCCTACGAGCAGTACTTC. Translating gives CASSPRDSSYEQYF.

The chain links TRBV5-6 to TRBJ2-5; TRBD1 agrees at 9 bases. The V and J ends lost 1 base and 0 bases, in that order; junction bases with no gene match: 10. CDR1 is SGHDT and CDR2 is YYEEEE in the germline V gene. The CDR3 is made up of 18 amino acids. The CDR3 DNA is TGTGCCAGCAGCTTGAACAGGGGGCCTCAATGGTACCAAGAGACCCAGTACTTC. This sequence encodes CASSLNRGPQWYQETQYF.

The chain couples TRBV9 to TRBJ2-1, with 7 bases identical to TRBD2. Germline V gene lookup returns CDR1 SGDLS and CDR2 YYNGEE. J was trimmed by 4 bases and V by 3 bases; bases with no gene match: 16. The CDR3 is made up of 18 amino acids. This CDR3 is CASSAIPKGGERYNEQFF. DNA of the CDR3: TGTGCCAGCAGCGCCATCCCAAAGGGAGGGGAGAGGTACAATGAGCAGTTCTTC. Combining the CDR3 with reference TRBV9 and TRBJ2-1 gives the whole variable domain DSGVTQTPKHLITATGQRVTLRCSPRSGDLSVYWYQQSLDQGLQFLIQYYNGEERAKGNILERFSAQQFPDLHSELNLSSLELGDSALYFCASSAIPKGGERYNEQFFGPGTRLTVL.

V usage is TRBV15 and J usage is TRBJ1-2, with TRBD1 identical over 8 bases. Per germline, CDR1 LNHNV and CDR2 YYDKDF (reference sequence). The length of the CDR3 is 15 residues. V dropped 0 bases and J dropped 4; count of bases not matched to a gene: 4. The DNA for the CDR3 is TGTGCCACCAGCAGAGATAGGGGACAGGCCTATGGCTACACCTTC. Translated: CATSRDRGQAYGYTF.

The sample holds many counts of this clone. The chain couples TRBV28 to TRBJ1-2, with TRBD1 matching 11 bases. CDR1 and CDR2 (germline): MDHEN, SYDVKM. This CDR3 is built from 15 residues. V lost 5 bases and J lost 7; bases outside the gene matches: 9. CDR3 sequence reads: CASSEPGQGEVGYTF. The CDR3 DNA follows: TGTGCCAGCAGTGAACCGGGACAGGGGGAAGTTGGCTACACCTTC.

The chain has TRBV7-9 and TRBJ1-2; no clear D. Germline values: CDR1 SEHNR, CDR2 FQNEAQ (reference sequence). Deletions cut 5 bases from V and 12 bases from J, with 19 bases between. The CDR3 totals 13 residues. The CDR3: CASSPLWTGRDTF. The DNA of the CDR3 is TGTGCCAGCAGCCCCTTATGGACCGGGCGGGACACCTTC.

This clone occurred a few times. J is TRBJ1-1 and V is TRBV10-3, with D possibly matching TRBD1 (5 bases). Trimming pared 8 bases from V and 2 bases from J, leaving 12 bases between. CDR3 length: 13 amino acids. Germline lookup yields CDR1 ENHRY and CDR2 SYGVKD. The CDR3: CAISQGSNTEAFF. The CDR3 DNA reads as TGTGCCATCTCCCAGGGAAGTAACACTGAAGCTTTCTTT.

The rearrangement joins TRBV27 to TRBJ1-1; the D gene is possibly TRBD1 (5 bases). Trimming pared 3 bases from V and 1 base from J, leaving 9 bases between. This CDR3 region has 14 residues. From germline, CDR1 is MNHEY and CDR2 SMNVEV (reference sequence). CDR3 amino acids: CASSFMQGNTEAFF. The CDR3 DNA sequence: TGTGCCAGCAGTTTCATGCAGGGGAACACTGAAGCTTTCTTT.

V usage is TRBV9 and J usage is TRBJ2-3; D is perhaps TRBD1 (7 bases). V was cut by 4 bases and J by 12 bases, with 18 bases left in between. Germline lookup yields CDR1 SGDLS and CDR2 YYNGEE. This CDR3 spans 13 amino acids. The CDR3 DNA reads as TGTGCCAGCAGCCCAGAAGGGGGCGGGATTCAGTATTTT. It is translated as CASSPEGGGIQYF.

V usage is TRBV19 and J usage is TRBJ1-3; D perhaps matches TRBD1 (5 bases). Germline loops: CDR1 LNHDA, CDR2 SQIVND (reference sequence). Trimming took 7 bases from V and 2 from J, leaving 15 bases between them. The CDR3 spans 15 residues. CDR3 DNA sequence: TGTGCCAGTATTCCGGGGGTTCACGCTGGAAACACCATATATTTT. This gives the protein CASIPGVHAGNTIYF.

For the CDR3, the DNA is TGTGCCAGCAGCTTGAGGACAGAAGCCTACGAGCAGTACTTC. Its translation is CASSLRTEAYEQYF. The V call is TRBV5-5, the J call TRBJ2-7, with D maybe TRBD1 (6 bases). Germline-derived CDR1 and CDR2 are SGHKS and YYEKEE (reference sequence). The CDR3 length is 14 residues. With 1 base removed from V and 2 bases from J, the gap between germline ends came to 10 bases.